This TCR beta chain was retrieved from a study of T cell changes during pregnancy in multiple sclerosis. This clone was recorded a few times. Clones were read by immunoSEQ multiplex PCR, and TCRdb kept only the in-frame ones, dropping some. Altogether tens of thousands of clones are present, just over 90% being singletons, with the ten largest covering more than 0.6%. Germline lookup yields CDR1 SGHRS and CDR2 YFSETQ. Trimming took 3 bases from V and 6 from J; bases not matched to a gene: 4. This CDR3 has 14 residues. The receptor's source is a female donor with multiple sclerosis, enrolled in a pregnancy study. The source was CD4+ T cells from peripheral blood mononuclear cells, collected in the third trimester of pregnancy. This chain connects TRBV5-1 to TRBJ1-5; 9 bases fit TRBD1. The DNA for the CDR3 is TGCGCCAGCAGCTCGGGACAGGGCATTCAGCCCCAGCATTTT. Amino acids: CASSSGQGIQPQHF.